One sample yielded the 15 T cell receptor beta chains listed below, sequenced in a study of T cells in Graves' hyperthyroidism and ophthalmopathy. TCR beta CDR3 region amplification was performed from RNA transcripts. HTBI primers were used for first-round RT-PCR of the TCR CDR3. TCRdb re-called the multiplex PCR reads with MiXCR, one entry per CDR3 protein. The data show a few hundred thousand distinct CDR3 sequences, roughly an eighth seen once. Sequenced material: blood. The source is a woman in her 40s with Graves' ophthalmopathy.

This chain connects TRBV7-9 to TRBJ2-5; D gene unclear. This CDR3 spans 15 amino acids. Deletions cut 0 bases from V and 8 bases from J, with 16 bases between. The germline gives CDR1 SEHNR, CDR2 FQNEAQ (reference sequence). The CDR3 protein is CASSLAAVFVSTQYF. The CDR3 coding sequence is TGTGCCAGCAGCTTAGCCGCCGTTTTCGTCTCAACCCAGTACTTC.

This clonotype was recorded at least ten times. V usage is TRBV3-1 and J usage is TRBJ2-4; 8 nucleotides match TRBD2. Germline trimming cut 8 bases from V and 6 bases from J; bases unmatched to any gene: 6. The CDR3 loop spans 13 amino acids. Germline loops: CDR1 LGHDT, CDR2 YNNKEL (reference sequence). This CDR3 reads CASGSGSANIQYF. The CDR3 nucleotides read TGTGCCAGCGGCAGCGGGAGTGCAAACATTCAGTACTTC.

This clonotype was observed at least ten times. The V and J genes are TRBV11-3 and TRBJ2-2; D ambiguous. V was clipped by 1 base and J by 3 bases, with 3 bases between them. The CDR3 extends over 13 amino acids. The germline V gene encodes CDR1 SGHNT and CDR2 YENEEA. The CDR3 DNA follows: TGTGCCAGCAGCTTAGTTGACACCGGGGAGCTGTTTTTT. Translating it yields CASSLVDTGELFF.

As concerns this clonotype: A much larger clone lies a single base off, so this may be a read error. The V gene is TRBV24-1, the J gene TRBJ2-2; D uncertain. The CDR3 sequence is 16 residues long. V shed 5 bases and J shed 1 base, with 13 bases lying between them. Germline V gene data show CDR1 as KGHDR and CDR2 as SFDVKD. In DNA form, the CDR3 reads TGTGCCACCAGTGGAACCTTGCGGAGGAACACCGGGGAGCTGTTTTTT. Its protein product is CATSGTLRRNTGELFF.

This clonotype was seen many times. This chain uses TRBV3-1 with TRBJ2-5, with unresolved D. The CDR3 runs to 12 residues. Trimming removed 4 bases at V and 4 bases at J, with 7 bases between. Germline V gene data show CDR1 as LGHDT and CDR2 as YNNKEL (reference sequence). The CDR3 protein is CASSPGGETQYF. As DNA, the CDR3 is TGTGCCAGCAGCCCCGGTGGAGAGACCCAGTACTTC.

There are a few counts of this clonotype. The chain joins TRBV5-1 to TRBJ2-7, with D possibly being TRBD2 (5 bases). CDR3 length: 15 residues. The V end lost 3 bases, the J end lost 3 bases, and 16 bases lay between the germline ends. In germline, CDR1 is SGHRS, CDR2 YFSETQ. The CDR3 region is CASSSGWRRGYEQYF. CDR3 nucleotide sequence: TGCGCCAGCAGCTCGGGGTGGCGTCGAGGCTACGAGCAGTACTTC.

Concerning this clonotype: A much larger clone differs by one base, so this may be a read error. This sequence joins TRBV18 and TRBJ1-2, with no clear D. V was cut by 6 bases and J by 9 bases, with 14 bases left in between. CDR3 size: 12 residues. In germline, CDR1 is KGHSH, CDR2 LQKENI. This CDR3 is CASSAGLPCYTF. CDR3 DNA: TGTGCCAGCTCGGCTGGACTGCCCTGCTACACCTTC.

This clonotype was picked up a small number of times. The chain is built from TRBV7-8 and TRBJ2-1; TRBD1 aligns across 7 bases. The CDR3 contains 13 residues. Germline loops: CDR1 SGHVS, CDR2 FQNEAQ. V lost 5 bases and J lost 10; bases outside the gene matches: 8. The CDR3 coding sequence is TGTGCCAGCAGCACCGGACAGGCCCGCGAGCAGTTCTTC. Its protein is CASSTGQAREQFF. Combining the CDR3 with reference TRBV7-8 and TRBJ2-1 gives the whole variable domain GAGVSQSPRYKVAKRGQDVALRCDPISGHVSLFWYQQALGQGPEFLTYFQNEAQLDKSGLPSDRFFAERPEGSVSTLKIQRTQQEDSAVYLCASSTGQAREQFFGPGTRLTVL.

This clonotype was counted many times. The V and J genes are TRBV11-3 and TRBJ2-1; possible D gene TRBD2, 6 bases. CDR3 length equals 13 residues. Germline V gene lookup returns CDR1 SGHNT and CDR2 YENEEA. Trimming pared 3 bases from V and 7 bases from J, leaving 10 bases between. CDR3 in amino acids: CASSLEGLNEQFF. CDR3 nucleotide sequence: TGTGCCAGCAGCTTGGAGGGTTTAAATGAGCAGTTCTTC.

This clonotype was counted a few times. This chain joins TRBV15 and TRBJ2-2; 7 positions match TRBD1. CDR1 is LNHNV and CDR2 is YYDKDF in the germline V gene (reference sequence). CDR3 size: 14 residues. Unmatched junction bases numbered 8, after V lost 8 bases and J lost 5 bases. CDR3 nucleotides: TGTGCCACCTATAGACAGGGTTCGACCGGGGAGCTGTTTTTT. Amino acids: CATYRQGSTGELFF.

This clonotype was counted at least ten times. This sequence joins TRBV12-3 or TRBV12-4 and TRBJ1-5; 10 positions agree with TRBD1. This CDR3 is built from 15 residues. V lost 3 bases to trimming and J lost 6 bases; unmatched junction nucleotides: 5. CDR3 DNA sequence: TGTGCCAGCAGTTTCCGACAGGGGGCGTCTCAGCCCCAGCATTTT. Amino acids: CASSFRQGASQPQHF.

In this sample, this clonotype turned up many times. The chain combines TRBV28 with TRBJ2-1; TRBD2 matches at 10 bases. The CDR3 contains 17 residues. V dropped 5 bases and J dropped 8; count of bases not matched to a gene: 15. Germline CDR1 and CDR2: MDHEN and SYDVKM. CDR3 residues: CASSTSGISAILDEQFF. CDR3 in DNA: TGTGCCAGCAGTACTAGCGGGATTTCCGCAATTCTTGATGAGCAGTTCTTC.

About this clonotype itself: A much larger clone sits a single nucleotide away, making a read error possible. The chain combines TRBV12-3 or TRBV12-4 with TRBJ2-3; TRBD1 agrees at 7 bases. This CDR3 is built from 13 residues. The CDR3 DNA follows: TGTGCCAGCAGCCTAAGACAGGGCGATAAGCAGTATTTT. It encodes CASSLRQGDKQYF.

This clonotype was detected ten times or more. The V and J genes are TRBV20-1 and TRBJ2-7, with D possibly being TRBD2 (6 bases). Germline V lookup: CDR1 DFQATT, CDR2 SNEGSKA (reference sequence). The CDR3 has 14 residues. The ends were cut back, 5 bases at V and 6 bases at J, with 20 bases in the middle. The CDR3 bases are TGCAGTGCTCCCTCCAGCCTAGCGCCCAGCGAGCAGTACTTC. This encodes CSAPSSLAPSEQYF.

This clonotype occurred many times. The chain uses TRBV6-6 and TRBJ2-7; 7 bases map to TRBD2. V shed 1 base and J 4 bases; nucleotides not matched to a gene: 4. The CDR3 runs to 14 residues. From germline, CDR1 is MNHNY and CDR2 SVGAGI (reference sequence). DNA for the CDR3: TGTGCCAGCAGTTACTTGCGGGGGAGTTACGAGCAGTACTTC. Translation: CASSYLRGSYEQYF.